A single sample gave rise to the 21 T cell receptor beta chains below, sequenced in a study of blood T cells in healthy people across ages. A second PCR, run for about 7 to 11 cycles, used a sample-barcoded 5' primer plus a J-beta primer mix. TCRdb processed the 5' RACE reads anew with MiXCR; each CDR3 protein has one entry. The sample lists around 1.5 million distinct CDR3 sequences, 30% to 40% occurring once. The sequenced sample consisted of blood. All receptors come from a woman in her twenties or thirties in good health.

Regarding this clonotype: One junction end does not reproduce the germline sequence, and a read error may be involved. This chain links TRBV6-5 with TRBJ1-2; perhaps TRBD1 as D (5 bases). The CDR3 runs to 14 residues. The germline V gene encodes CDR1 MNHEY and CDR2 SVGAGI. CDR3 protein: CASSWDESNYSYTF. CDR3 DNA sequence: TGTGCCAGCAGCTGGGACGAGTCTAACTATAGCTACACCTTC.

This clonotype was observed many times. This chain links TRBV15 with TRBJ2-7, with TRBD1 matching 7 bases. Germline V gene sequence: CDR1 LNHNV, CDR2 YYDKDF (reference sequence). The CDR3 is made up of 14 amino acids. The V gene end was trimmed by 1 base and the J gene end by 3 bases; junction bases not matched to a gene: 3. The CDR3 loop reads CATSRGRDSYEQYF. The CDR3 DNA is TGTGCCACCAGCAGAGGTAGGGACAGCTACGAGCAGTACTTC.

In this sample, this clonotype turned up a few times. The chain employs TRBV4-1 and TRBJ2-3; possible D gene TRBD2, 6 bases. Germline assignment: CDR1 MGHRA and CDR2 YSYEKL. The CDR3 is made up of 17 amino acids. Trimming stripped 4 bases from V and 0 bases from J, with 17 bases between. The CDR3 spells CASSLFGRRDSTDTQYF. Written as DNA, the CDR3 is TGCGCCAGCAGCCTATTTGGTAGGCGGGATAGCACAGATACGCAGTATTTT.

This clonotype was picked up a small number of times. The chain joins TRBV5-1 to TRBJ1-6, with a tentative D call TRBD1 (5 bases). The CDR3 runs 15 residues. CDR1 and CDR2 from the germline V gene are SGHRS and YFSETQ. V lost 1 base to trimming and J lost 5 bases, with 10 bases between them. Here the CDR3 reads CASSLFQGDNSPLHF. In DNA, the CDR3 is TGCGCCAGCAGCTTGTTTCAGGGTGATAATTCACCCCTCCACTTT.

This clonotype has a handful of counts. The chain is built from TRBV6-1 and TRBJ2-5, with unresolved D. CDR3 size: 13 residues. Germline V gene data show CDR1 as MNHNS and CDR2 as SASEGT. The CDR3: CAYSVRFQETQYF. In nucleotides, the CDR3 is TGTGCTTACAGCGTACGATTCCAAGAGACCCAGTACTTC.

The chain carries TRBV20-1 and TRBJ2-3; unclear D gene. This CDR3 spans 13 amino acids. The germline V gene has CDR1 DFQATT and CDR2 SNEGSKA (reference sequence). Trimming left V 3 bases short and J 2 bases short, with 9 bases between. The CDR3 nucleotides read TGCAGTGCTAGTTTATGGGACACAGATACGCAGTATTTT. Translating it yields CSASLWDTDTQYF.

This clonotype was detected a few times. The J gene is TRBJ2-3, the V gene TRBV7-3; 10 bases fit TRBD1. This CDR3 is 18 amino acids long. Germline assignment: CDR1 SGHTA and CDR2 FQGTGA. Trimming removed 4 bases from V and 4 bases from J; junction bases left unmatched: 14. The CDR3 bases are TGTGCCAGCAGCTCGGCCGGGACAGGGGCACCTTTGGCAGATACGCAGTATTTT. Translated: CASSSAGTGAPLADTQYF.

The chain recombines TRBV21-1 with TRBJ2-1; TRBD2 reflects the table's D call only, with no check against the DNA. TRBV21-1 is assigned pseudogene status. This CDR3 region has 18 residues. The CDR3 loop reads CASSQLPPRLDSYNEQFF. The CDR3 region has the DNA TGTGCCAGCAGCCAATTACCTCCCCGCTTGGACTCCTACAATGAGCAGTTCTTC.

This chain uses TRBV20-1 with TRBJ1-1, with 8 bases identical to TRBD1. V was clipped by 2 bases and J by 0 bases; unmatched bases: 2. This CDR3 is 14 amino acids long. Germline V gives CDR1 DFQATT, CDR2 SNEGSKA (reference sequence). CDR3 sequence (DNA): TGCAGTGCTAGACAGGGGGCCGTGAACACTGAAGCTTTCTTT. Amino acid sequence: CSARQGAVNTEAFF.

The V and J genes are TRBV3-1 and TRBJ2-5; D could derive from TRBD1 or TRBD2 (6 bases each). This CDR3 is built from 14 residues. Germline V gene sequence: CDR1 LGHDT, CDR2 YNNKEL (reference sequence). V lost 3 bases, J lost 4 bases, and 12 bases lay in between. The CDR3 loop is CASSQARGVETQYF. The DNA for the CDR3 is TGTGCCAGCAGCCAGGCTAGGGGGGTAGAGACCCAGTACTTC.

This chain joins TRBV3-1 and TRBJ2-6, with D possibly being TRBD1 (5 bases). Trimming cost V 3 bases and J 0 bases, with 15 bases left between them. CDR1 LGHDT and CDR2 YNNKEL come from the germline V gene (reference sequence). CDR3 length: 18 amino acids. The DNA of the CDR3 is TGTGCCAGCAGCCATGGTAGGACATCCTACTCTGGGGCCAACGTCCTGACTTTC. Translating gives CASSHGRTSYSGANVLTF.

The sample holds a few counts of this clonotype. The J gene is TRBJ1-5, the V gene TRBV11-2; tentatively, D is TRBD1 (6 bases). The CDR3 runs 16 residues. Germline V gene sequence: CDR1 SGHAT, CDR2 FQNNGV. Between the trimmed V and J ends, which lost 1 base and 5 bases, there was a span of 15 bases. CDR3 bases: TGTGCCAGCAGCTTAGGTGGGGGGCCAAGTTATCAGCCCCAGCATTTT. It encodes CASSLGGGPSYQPQHF.

In this sample, this clonotype turned up a few times. This chain uses TRBV7-9 with TRBJ1-5; 10 nucleotides match TRBD1. The germline CDR1 and CDR2 sequences are SEHNR and FQNEAQ (reference sequence). The CDR3 length is 13 residues. J was trimmed by 6 bases and V by 5 bases; bases with no gene match: 1. The CDR3 nucleotides are TGTGCCAGCAGCCGACAGGGGGCTCAGCCCCAGCATTTT. It is translated as CASSRQGAQPQHF.

At least ten counts were recorded for this clonotype. At one end the junction does not follow the germline gene, possibly because of a read error. This chain uses TRBV5-1 with TRBJ2-1; a possible D gene is TRBD2 (5 bases). Germline lookup yields CDR1 SGHRS and CDR2 YFSETQ. This CDR3 contains 13 residues. The CDR3 is CASSLTPGNEQFF. The DNA of the CDR3 is TGTGCCAGCAGTCTCACTCCGGGGAATGAGCAGTTCTTC.

The CDR3 nucleotides are TGTGCCAGCACCAAAGACAGGGCTGGTGGCTACACCTTC. It specifies CASTKDRAGGYTF. The chain links TRBV6-5 to TRBJ1-2; TRBD1 aligns across 7 bases. The CDR3 loop spans 13 amino acids. Germline trimming cut 7 bases from V and 7 bases from J; bases unmatched to any gene: 9. Germline V CDR1 and CDR2: MNHEY, SVGAGI.

V gene TRBV6-1 combines with J gene TRBJ1-5, with D uncertain. CDR1 MNHNS and CDR2 SASEGT come from the germline V gene. Trimming shortened V by 8 bases and J by 5 bases, and 16 bases separated the two germline ends. CDR3 length: 14 amino acids. As DNA, the CDR3 is TGTGCCAGCGAGATTGAAATGGGTTATCAGCCCCAGCATTTT. It is translated as CASEIEMGYQPQHF.

The genes are TRBV20-1 and TRBJ1-5; no clear D. This CDR3 region has 13 residues. With 1 base removed from V and 5 bases from J, the gap between germline ends came to 9 bases. CDR1 DFQATT and CDR2 SNEGSKA come from the germline V gene (reference sequence). The CDR3 here is CSARADPYQPQHF. DNA of the CDR3: TGCAGTGCTAGAGCGGACCCATATCAGCCCCAGCATTTT.

In this sample, this clonotype turned up many times. A clone one base away is much larger, so this may be a read error. The chain links TRBV7-9 to TRBJ2-7, with no clear D. The length of the CDR3 is 9 residues. Per germline, CDR1 SEHNR and CDR2 FQNEAQ (reference sequence). The V end lost 5 bases, the J end lost 9 bases, and 5 bases lay between the germline ends. CDR3 sequence: CASSLRQYF. CDR3 in DNA: TGTGCCAGCAGCCTCAGGCAGTACTTC.

This clonotype was seen more than once but under ten times. V and J are TRBV7-3 and TRBJ2-2; 10 bases agree with TRBD2. Germline V gene sequence: CDR1 SGHTA, CDR2 FQGTGA. There are 16 residues in the CDR3. With V trimmed by 4 bases and J by 5 bases, 7 bases remained unmatched. The CDR3 is CASSSRGSGRTGELFF. The CDR3 bases are TGTGCCAGCAGCTCTCGAGGTAGCGGGAGGACCGGGGAGCTGTTTTTT.

The chain is built from TRBV6-6 and TRBJ1-1, with D unresolved. Germline V gene data show CDR1 as MNHNY and CDR2 as SVGAGI (reference sequence). This CDR3 spans 12 amino acids. V lost 10 bases to trimming and J lost 2 bases, with 11 bases between them. The CDR3 coding sequence is TGTGCCATAGGAGGGCCAAACACTGAAGCTTTCTTT. It specifies CAIGGPNTEAFF.

This chain joins TRBV10-3 and TRBJ2-5; D may correspond to TRBD1 or TRBD2 (6 bases each). Germline V gene data show CDR1 as ENHRY and CDR2 as SYGVKD. With 8 bases removed from V and 10 bases from J, the gap between germline ends came to 20 bases. CDR3 size: 13 residues. CDR3 nucleotides: TGTGCCATCGAACAGGGAGGCACCAGCGACCAGTACTTC. This gives the protein CAIEQGGTSDQYF.